What follows are 9 T cell receptor beta chains derived from one specimen sequenced in a study of blood T cell repertoires in COVID-19. Clones were read by immunoSEQ multiplex PCR, and TCRdb kept only the in-frame ones, dropping some. The sample has about 98,000 clones, roughly 80% seen once; the top ten hold about 10%. Sequences were obtained from peripheral blood. Receptors originate from a woman of 80 years or more with acute or convalescent COVID-19.

This clone has only one observation. The J gene is TRBJ2-1, the V gene TRBV5-6; perhaps TRBD2 as D (5 bases). The CDR3 contains 15 residues. V shed 4 bases and J shed 7 bases, with 18 bases lying between them. Germline CDR1 SGHDT, CDR2 YYEEEE. DNA of the CDR3: TGTGCCAGCAGCCCGCCGGGGTTTGGGGAAAATGAGCAGTTCTTC. It yields the protein CASSPPGFGENEQFF.

This clone appeared a few times. This sequence joins TRBV7-6 and TRBJ1-6; TRBD1 matches at 7 bases. The CDR3 covers 16 residues. J was trimmed by 9 bases and V by 5 bases; bases with no gene match: 13. Germline CDR1 reads SGHVS; CDR2 reads FNYEAQ. CDR3 loop: CASSSGRDRKLSPLHF. The CDR3 DNA sequence: TGTGCCAGCAGCAGTGGACGGGACAGAAAACTTTCACCCCTCCACTTT.

This chain joins TRBV12-5 and TRBJ2-2, with 11 bases matching TRBD2. Unmatched junction bases numbered 17, after V lost 7 bases and J lost 4 bases. CDR3 size: 19 residues. Germline lookup yields CDR1 LGHNT and CDR2 FRNRAP. CDR3: CASAISIPVAGGPTGELFF. Here the CDR3 DNA reads TGTGCTAGTGCCATTTCAATCCCCGTAGCGGGGGGGCCCACCGGGGAGCTGTTTTTT.

The J gene is TRBJ2-1, the V gene TRBV7-9; tentatively, D is TRBD1 (6 bases). Trimming cost V 2 bases and J 8 bases, with 13 bases left between them. The CDR3 runs to 14 residues. Germline V CDR1 and CDR2: SEHNR, FQNEAQ (reference sequence). The CDR3 nucleotides read TGTGCCAGCAGCTTACTTGGGGGCGGCGATGAGCAGTTCTTC. Translated, it gives CASSLLGGGDEQFF.

The rearrangement joins TRBV19 to TRBJ1-5, with 8 bases identical to TRBD1. Germline CDR1 is LNHDA and CDR2 is SQIVND (reference sequence). V shed 4 bases, J shed 6 bases, and the junction held 17 bases outside the gene matches. CDR3 length equals 18 residues. CDR3 bases: TGTGCCAGTAGTAATCAGATCGCCCTATTACAGGGGGGTCAGCCCCAGCATTTT. It specifies CASSNQIALLQGGQPQHF.

V and J are TRBV5-5 and TRBJ2-1; 9 bases match TRBD1. Germline CDR1 SGHKS, CDR2 YYEKEE (reference sequence). With 3 bases clipped from V and 8 bases from J, the junction kept 6 bases outside the gene matches. This CDR3 is 14 amino acids long. Written as DNA, the CDR3 is TGTGCCAGCAGCTCCCGGGACAGGGCGGATGAGCAGTTCTTC. Protein: CASSSRDRADEQFF.

J is TRBJ1-2 and V is TRBV7-2, with 8 bases lining up with TRBD1. V trimming: 4 bases; J trimming: 6 bases; junction bases outside the gene matches: 4. This CDR3 is 13 amino acids long. Germline loops: CDR1 SGHTA, CDR2 FQGNSA. In DNA, the CDR3 is TGTGCCAGCAGCTCCAGGGGGCGGAATGGCTACACCTTC. Amino acids: CASSSRGRNGYTF.

This clone was observed a handful of times. The rearrangement links TRBV24-1 to TRBJ1-3; D may be TRBD1 (5 bases). The V and J ends lost 6 bases and 0 bases respectively, with 29 bases between them. This CDR3 has 21 amino acids. Looked up from germline, CDR1 is KGHDR and CDR2 is SFDVKD. The CDR3 is CATSLIVRAGSSLFSGNTIYF. The CDR3 region has the DNA TGTGCCACCAGTTTAATAGTTCGTGCAGGGTCAAGCCTATTCTCTGGAAACACCATATATTTT.

The CDR3 coding sequence is TGTGCCAGCAGGCAAAAAGCGGGGAACTCCTACAATGAGCAGTTCTTC. It yields the protein CASRQKAGNSYNEQFF. J is TRBJ2-1 and V is TRBV27, with TRBD2 identical over 7 bases. The trim removed 6 bases at V and 0 bases at J, leaving 8 bases unmatched. The CDR3 spans 16 residues. Germline CDR1 and CDR2: MNHEY and SMNVEV (reference sequence).